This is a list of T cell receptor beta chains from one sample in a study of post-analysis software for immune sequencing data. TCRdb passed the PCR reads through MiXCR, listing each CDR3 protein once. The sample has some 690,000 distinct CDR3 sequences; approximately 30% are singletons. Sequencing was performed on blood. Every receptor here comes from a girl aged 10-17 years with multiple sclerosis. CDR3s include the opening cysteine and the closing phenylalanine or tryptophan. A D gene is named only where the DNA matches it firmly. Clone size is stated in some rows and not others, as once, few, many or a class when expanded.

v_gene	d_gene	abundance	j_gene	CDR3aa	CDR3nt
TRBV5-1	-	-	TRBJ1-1	CASSTDPNTEAFF	TGCGCCAGCAGCACGGACCCGAACACTGAAGCTTTCTTT
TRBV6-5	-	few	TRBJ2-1	CASRRAGEQFF	TGTGCCAGCCGCCGCGCAGGTGAGCAGTTCTTC
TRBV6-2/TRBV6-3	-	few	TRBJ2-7	CASSEDLEQYF	TGTGCCAGCAGTGAGGACCTGGAGCAGTACTTC
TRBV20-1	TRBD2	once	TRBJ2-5	CSTSWASGGFLQETQYF	TGCAGTACTAGTTGGGCTAGCGGGGGGTTTCTCCAAGAGACCCAGTACTTC
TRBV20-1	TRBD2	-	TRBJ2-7	CSARAGLAGGNQYF	TGCAGTGCTAGGGCTGGACTAGCTGGAGGGAACCAGTACTTC
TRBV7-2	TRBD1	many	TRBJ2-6	CASSSDRGRGGANVLTF	TGTGCCAGCAGCTCCGACAGGGGAAGAGGTGGGGCCAACGTCCTGACTTTC
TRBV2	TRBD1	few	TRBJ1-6	CASCRGLEPLHF	TGTGCCAGCTGCAGGGGGCTCGAACCCCTCCACTTT
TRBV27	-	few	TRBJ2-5	CASSKTGRVEAQYF	TGTGCCAGCAGTAAGACAGGGAGGGTAGAGGCCCAGTACTTC
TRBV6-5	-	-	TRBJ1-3	CASSYVGGSGNTIYF	TGTGCCAGCAGTTACGTCGGGGGGTCAGGAAACACCATATATTTT
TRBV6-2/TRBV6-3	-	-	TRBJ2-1	CASRLGLTGGNERFF	TGTGCCAGCAGGCTGGGACTTACCGGCGGGAATGAGCGGTTCTTC